The 29 T cell receptor beta chains below all came from one sample that was sequenced in a study of Ad26.COV2.S vaccination and SARS-CoV-2 variants (dated by TCRdb to 2020 to 2023). Library preparation was by the immunoSEQ multiplex PCR assay. TCRdb limited this immuneACCESS table to in-frame rearrangements with V and J called. A share of clones is missing; checked studies link under half to unresolved V genes, and the rest is unexplained. The sample table records approximately 400,000 clones; roughly four fifths of these occur just once. The ten biggest clones cover approximately 7% of the sample. Interpreted using the paper, the treatment or condition label stands for: over 15 received Ad26.COV2.S at low or high dose, single or two shots; 5 received placebo; per-sample allocation not given. For vaccine and placebo recipients, repertoires were sequenced using samples collected on day 63 after the first injection.

The sequences come from peripheral blood, collected in a trial of Ad26.COV2.S vaccine versus placebo. These receptors were obtained from a person aged 18-65 years who received the Ad26.COV2.S COVID-19 vaccine or a placebo.

The chain uses TRBV5-1 and TRBJ1-5; D is unclear. CDR1 and CDR2 from the germline V gene are SGHRS and YFSETQ. The CDR3 has 15 residues. V shed 3 bases and J shed 0 bases, with 10 bases lying between them. As DNA, the CDR3 is TGCGCCAGCAGCTCGTTCCCGGGTAGCAATCAGCCCCAGCATTTT. It yields the protein CASSSFPGSNQPQHF. The entire variable domain, with the rest obtained from reference TRBV5-1 and TRBJ1-5, is as follows: KAGVTQTPRYLIKTRGQQVTLSCSPISGHRSVSWYQQTPGQGLQFLFEYFSETQRNKGNFPGRFSGRQFSNSRSEMNVSTLELGDSALYLCASSSFPGSNQPQHFGDGTRLSIL.

The J gene is TRBJ2-7, the V gene TRBV7-6; possibly TRBD1 for D (5 bases). Trimming took off 4 bases at V and 3 bases at J, with 10 bases between the two ends. Germline V gives CDR1 SGHVS, CDR2 FNYEAQ. The CDR3 covers 13 residues. The CDR3 region is CASSYRQNYEQYF. The DNA of the CDR3 is TGTGCCAGCAGCTACCGACAGAACTACGAGCAGTACTTC.

This chain connects TRBV5-1 to TRBJ2-6, with D unclear. The V gene's germline CDR1 is SGHRS and CDR2 YFSETQ. The CDR3 extends over 15 amino acids. The V end lost 3 bases, the J end lost 1 base, and 8 bases lay between the germline ends. CDR3 DNA sequence: TGCGCCAGCAGCTCTGAGAGGTCTGGGGCCAACGTCCTGACTTTC. Translation gives CASSSERSGANVLTF.

The chain carries TRBV5-1 and TRBJ2-7; 7 nucleotides align to TRBD1. Germline loops: CDR1 SGHRS, CDR2 YFSETQ. The CDR3 has 14 residues. The V gene end was trimmed by 4 bases and the J gene end by 3 bases; junction bases not matched to a gene: 7. The CDR3 spells CASSLRDSIYEQYF. The CDR3 DNA follows: TGCGCCAGCAGCCTCCGGGACAGCATCTACGAGCAGTACTTC.

The J gene is TRBJ1-1, the V gene TRBV4-1; D call uncertain. CDR3 size: 15 residues. V lost 3 bases and J 0 bases, leaving 11 bases between the germline ends. Germline CDR1 reads MGHRA; CDR2 reads YSYEKL. The CDR3 region has the DNA TGCGCCAGCAGCCATCAAGGCCCATTGAACACTGAAGCTTTCTTT. Protein sequence: CASSHQGPLNTEAFF.

This clone occurred a few times. This chain joins TRBV14 and TRBJ2-1; 7 bases are shared with TRBD2. This CDR3 is built from 11 residues. After removal of 5 bases from V and 9 bases from J, the junction contained 1 base not matched to a gene. Germline CDR1 SGHDN, CDR2 FVKESK. The CDR3 reads CASSSGGEQFF. DNA of the CDR3: TGTGCCAGCAGCTCGGGGGGTGAGCAGTTCTTC.

This chain uses TRBV9 with TRBJ2-3, with 7 bases lining up with TRBD1. V dropped 4 bases and J dropped 6; count of bases not matched to a gene: 8. CDR3 length: 14 amino acids. Germline V CDR1 and CDR2: SGDLS, YYNGEE. CDR3 in DNA: TGTGCCAGCAGCACTCGGGACAGAAAGGATACGCAGTATTTT. This sequence encodes CASSTRDRKDTQYF.

The CDR3 bases are TGCGCCAGCAGCCAAGATTATCCGGGACGGAACTATGGCTACACCTTC. It yields the protein CASSQDYPGRNYGYTF. The chain couples TRBV4-3 to TRBJ1-2; D may be TRBD1 (5 bases). The CDR3 covers 16 residues. The germline V gene has CDR1 LGHNA and CDR2 YSLEER. V gave up 0 bases and J gave up 2 bases, with 13 bases separating them.

This sequence joins TRBV4-1 and TRBJ1-1; no reliable D call. The CDR3 covers 14 residues. Germline CDR1 MGHRA, CDR2 YSYEKL. V was clipped by 5 bases and J by 2 bases, with 12 bases between them. The CDR3 is CASSNLLGNTEAFF. The CDR3 nucleotides are TGCGCCAGCAGCAACCTCTTGGGAAACACTGAAGCTTTCTTT.

This clone was observed a few times. The chain links TRBV28 to TRBJ1-5; D unclear. The CDR3 has 12 amino acids. V was cut by 2 bases and J by 5 bases, with 4 bases left in between. Per germline, CDR1 MDHEN and CDR2 SYDVKM. DNA for the CDR3: TGTGCCAGCAGTTTACTTCATCAGCCCCAGCATTTT. Amino acids: CASSLLHQPQHF.

The rearrangement uses TRBV7-2 and TRBJ2-3; D is ambiguous. Looked up from germline, CDR1 is SGHTA and CDR2 is FQGNSA. The CDR3 covers 11 residues. Trimming took 3 bases from V and 6 from J, leaving 4 bases between them. The CDR3: CASSLIDTQYF. Written as DNA, the CDR3 is TGTGCCAGCAGCTTGATTGATACGCAGTATTTT.

The genes are TRBV19 and TRBJ1-2; TRBD1 might be the D (5 bases). This CDR3 has 14 residues. Trimming took 5 bases from V and 7 from J, leaving 17 bases between them. The germline V gene has CDR1 LNHDA and CDR2 SQIVND (reference sequence). The CDR3 DNA is TGTGCCAGTAGTCCTATATTGAGAGGGGCTGGCTACACCTTC. Translated, it gives CASSPILRGAGYTF.

The chain couples TRBV11-3 to TRBJ1-1; no definite D call. This CDR3 has 13 amino acids. In germline, CDR1 is SGHNT, CDR2 YENEEA. Trimming removed 1 base from V and 4 bases from J, with 7 bases in between. CDR3 in amino acids: CASSLVSTTEAFF. The CDR3 nucleotides read TGTGCCAGCAGCTTAGTTTCCACCACTGAAGCTTTCTTT.

The chain joins TRBV12-3 or TRBV12-4 to TRBJ1-1, with a tentative D call TRBD1 (6 bases). V was trimmed by 1 base and J by 3 bases, leaving 6 bases between them. The length of the CDR3 is 13 residues. CDR3 residues: CASSLDRDTEAFF. The DNA for the CDR3 is TGTGCCAGCAGTTTAGACAGGGACACTGAAGCTTTCTTT.

The chain links TRBV20-1 to TRBJ1-1; the D is unclear. Germline V lookup: CDR1 DFQATT, CDR2 SNEGSKA (reference sequence). V was trimmed by 3 bases and J by 4 bases, leaving 9 bases between them. The CDR3 sequence is 12 residues long. CDR3 residues: CSASKTSTEAFF. In DNA, the CDR3 is TGCAGTGCTAGTAAGACCAGCACTGAAGCTTTCTTT.

The rearrangement links TRBV10-2 to TRBJ2-1; D is uncertain. V lost 7 bases and J 4 bases, leaving 14 bases between the germline ends. This CDR3 spans 14 amino acids. CDR1 is WSHSY and CDR2 is SAAADI in the germline V gene. CDR3 sequence (DNA): TGCGCCAGCATCGGCAGCTACCCTTACAATGAGCAGTTCTTC. This translates into CASIGSYPYNEQFF.

In regard to this clone: A much larger clonotype is one base distant, so this may be a read error. Within the sample, other DNA sequences also encode this same CDR3. V gene TRBV11-2 combines with J gene TRBJ2-2, with D unclear. Trimming shortened V by 3 bases and J by 4 bases, and 0 bases separated the two germline ends. Germline V gives CDR1 SGHAT, CDR2 FQNNGV. There are 11 residues in the CDR3. CDR3 DNA sequence: TGTGCCAGCAGCTTCACCGGGGAGCTGTTTTTT. Encoded protein: CASSFTGELFF.

The chain links TRBV6-5 to TRBJ1-2, with 8 bases fitting TRBD1. The CDR3 is 15 residues long. V dropped 5 bases and J dropped 4; count of bases not matched to a gene: 9. From germline, CDR1 is MNHEY and CDR2 SVGAGI. The CDR3 loop reads CASSPLDRGAYGYTF. The CDR3 coding sequence is TGTGCCAGCAGTCCCCTCGACAGGGGAGCCTATGGCTACACCTTC.

V gene TRBV28 combines with J gene TRBJ1-2; no firm D call. Germline values: CDR1 MDHEN, CDR2 SYDVKM. V was trimmed by 7 bases and J by 6 bases, leaving 21 bases between them. The CDR3 sequence is 15 residues long. The CDR3 sequence is CASTGPMELYNGYTF. As DNA, the CDR3 is TGTGCCAGCACCGGACCTATGGAACTTTACAATGGCTACACCTTC.

The chain has TRBV5-5 and TRBJ2-7; 9 bases line up with TRBD1. Trimming took 4 bases from V and 2 from J; bases not matched to a gene: 10. This CDR3 comprises 16 residues. Germline V gene lookup returns CDR1 SGHKS and CDR2 YYEKEE (reference sequence). For the CDR3, the DNA is TGTGCCAGCAGCCTAAGTATGGGACAGGGTGCCTACGAGCAGTACTTC. This codes for CASSLSMGQGAYEQYF.

This chain joins TRBV9 and TRBJ2-1, with TRBD2 identical over 9 bases. V lost 0 bases and J lost 4; bases outside the gene matches: 5. Germline values: CDR1 SGDLS, CDR2 YYNGEE. The CDR3 covers 16 residues. The CDR3 nucleotides are TGTGCCAGCAGCGTAGAGCCGACTAGCGGATACAATGAGCAGTTCTTC. This gives the protein CASSVEPTSGYNEQFF. Looking up the rest from reference TRBV9 and TRBJ2-1 gives the full variable domain: DSGVTQTPKHLITATGQRVTLRCSPRSGDLSVYWYQQSLDQGLQFLIQYYNGEERAKGNILERFSAQQFPDLHSELNLSSLELGDSALYFCASSVEPTSGYNEQFFGPGTRLTVL.

In its sample, this clone was seen a few times. This chain connects TRBV28 to TRBJ1-1, with D possibly TRBD1 on 5 matching bases. Trimming pared 1 base from V and 7 bases from J, leaving 16 bases between. The CDR3 totals 15 residues. Looked up from germline, CDR1 is MDHEN and CDR2 is SYDVKM. This CDR3 reads CASSLSGRAGGEAFF. The CDR3 coding sequence is TGTGCCAGCAGTTTATCAGGCAGGGCGGGGGGTGAAGCTTTCTTT.

The chain is built from TRBV28 and TRBJ2-7; D is unresolved. In germline, CDR1 is MDHEN, CDR2 SYDVKM. The CDR3 is 13 amino acids. With 5 bases removed from V and 7 bases from J, the gap between germline ends came to 15 bases. CDR3: CASSPPVGREQYF. Here the CDR3 DNA reads TGTGCCAGCAGTCCCCCCGTAGGGCGAGAGCAGTACTTC.

This chain joins TRBV4-2 and TRBJ2-3, with D possibly being TRBD2 (5 bases). The CDR3 extends over 15 amino acids. Trimming left V 0 bases short and J 2 bases short, with 9 bases between. Germline values: CDR1 LGHNA, CDR2 YNFKEQ. The CDR3: CASSQDSLATDTQYF. The CDR3 bases are TGTGCCAGCAGCCAAGATAGCCTAGCCACAGATACGCAGTATTTT.

The chain combines TRBV27 with TRBJ2-7, with TRBD2 identical over 12 bases. The CDR3 sequence is 18 residues long. Germline loops: CDR1 MNHEY, CDR2 SMNVEV (reference sequence). V was clipped by 5 bases and J by 5 bases; unmatched bases: 16. This CDR3 reads CASSPFSSGRVPRHEQYF. The CDR3 nucleotides are TGTGCCAGCAGTCCATTCTCTAGCGGGAGGGTCCCAAGGCACGAGCAGTACTTC.

This clone was recorded only once. The chain joins TRBV9 to TRBJ2-3, with 13 bases aligning to TRBD2. Germline trimming cut 4 bases from V and 6 bases from J; bases unmatched to any gene: 17. Germline V gene data show CDR1 as SGDLS and CDR2 as YYNGEE. The CDR3 length is 19 residues. For the CDR3, the DNA is TGTGCCAGCAGCCCACAGACCCGGACTAGCGGGAGAAGAGGGGATACGCAGTATTTT. Its protein product is CASSPQTRTSGRRGDTQYF.

DNA of the CDR3: TGTGCCAGCAGCCAAGGTCCAGGACCCCTCCACTTT. Amino acid sequence: CASSQGPGPLHF. The chain combines TRBV3-1 (or the pseudogene TRBV3-2) with TRBJ1-6; D is uncertain. This CDR3 is built from 12 residues. V was trimmed by 1 base and J by 12 bases, leaving 7 bases between them. Germline CDR1 is LGHDT and CDR2 is YNNKEL (reference sequence).

The CDR3 reads CASSLEGTPGTEAFF. DNA for the CDR3: TGCGCCAGCAGCTTGGAAGGGACCCCTGGGACTGAAGCTTTCTTT. V and J are TRBV5-1 and TRBJ1-1; D possibly corresponds to TRBD1 (5 bases). The CDR3 spans 15 residues. Germline V gene lookup returns CDR1 SGHRS and CDR2 YFSETQ. V gave up 0 bases and J gave up 5 bases, with 14 bases separating them.

There are many counts of this clone. V usage is TRBV6-5 and J usage is TRBJ1-2; D gene ambiguous. With 2 bases removed from V and 6 bases from J, the gap between germline ends came to 7 bases. Germline assignment: CDR1 MNHEY and CDR2 SVGAGI. The CDR3 runs to 12 residues. CDR3 sequence (DNA): TGTGCCAGCAGTTACGCGGGGAATGGCTACACCTTC. Protein sequence: CASSYAGNGYTF.